The sequence of this T cell receptor (beta chain) was determined in a study of blood T cells in healthy people across ages. Study-level results: TCR beta diversity per million T cells fell roughly linearly with age.

It was with a sample-barcoded 5' primer and a J-beta primer mix that a second PCR of roughly 6 to 12 cycles was run. Via MiXCR, TCRdb re-called the 5' RACE reads, giving one row per CDR3 protein. The sample shows hundreds of thousands of distinct CDR3 sequences, about 42% of them seen only once. Regarding this clonotype: What it binds is not known.

Per sample, a minimum of 6 million PBMCs were isolated. V lost 5 bases and J 0 bases, leaving 11 bases between the germline ends. The CDR3 has 14 residues. Per germline, CDR1 SGHVS and CDR2 FQNEAQ. The sequence derives from a man aged 55 to 70 in good health. The genes are TRBV7-8 and TRBJ2-7; D tentatively fits TRBD1 or TRBD2 (5 bases each). The specimen sequenced was blood. The CDR3 here is CASSHRDASYEQYF. The CDR3 DNA follows: TGTGCCAGCAGCCACCGGGACGCCTCCTACGAGCAGTACTTC.